The clone carrying this TCR beta chain has a handful of counts. Each CDR3 protein is one row after TCRdb ran MiXCR on the 5' RACE reads. Found here are about 31,000 distinct CDR3 sequences, around 6.8% of them singletons; the top ten hold 10% to 15%. These data originate in a study of early T cells in non-severe SARS-CoV-2 infection. The CDR3 is 14 amino acids. Germline V gives CDR1 DFQATT, CDR2 SNEGSKA (reference sequence). Trimming cost V 0 bases and J 9 bases; bases outside gene matches: 6. This receptor was obtained from an adult who was a healthcare worker with PCR-confirmed SARS-CoV-2 infection or an uninfected control (not recorded which). The rearrangement links TRBV20-1 to TRBJ1-1; 11 nucleotides line up with TRBD1. This material consisted of whole blood, taken at baseline. The CDR3 here is CSARESGTGGKAFF. The CDR3, as DNA: TGCAGTGCTAGAGAGTCCGGGACAGGGGGGAAAGCTTTCTTT.